The T cell receptor beta chain described here comes from a study of CD8+CD57+ T cells in acquired aplastic anemia. V lost 11 bases and J 3 bases, leaving 7 bases between the germline ends. CDR3 length equals 10 residues. Germline V gives CDR1 MNHNS, CDR2 SASEGT. Genomic DNA, serving as template, underwent TCR beta VDJ and CDR3 profiling. Each CDR3 protein gets one entry after TCRdb re-called the reads with MiXCR. The sample gives approximately 170,000 distinct CDR3 sequences, just under 65% of which show up once; under 50% is in the top ten. The clonotype comes from a human donor in good health. This chain uses TRBV6-1 with TRBJ1-1; D not resolved. Sequencing was done on a sample of sorted CD4+, CD8+, or CD8+CD57+ T cells (not recorded which) from PBMCs. The CDR3 DNA sequence: TGTGCCGGCGGGGACACTGAAGCTTTCTTT. The encoded protein is CAGGDTEAFF.